The 14 T cell receptor beta chains given below trace back to one sample, sequenced in a study of blood T cell repertoires in COVID-19. Assay used: immunoSEQ multiplex PCR; TCRdb lists only in-frame clones, some missing. Among 160,000 or so clones listed, about four fifths were seen once. The sample comprised PBMCs or T cells enriched from blood (not recorded which). The receptors were sampled from a man aged 55 to 69 who had recovered from COVID-19.

The chain links TRBV5-1 to TRBJ2-7; 9 bases fit TRBD2. CDR3 size: 14 residues. Germline V CDR1 and CDR2: SGHRS, YFSETQ. Germline trimming cut 2 bases from V and 1 base from J; bases unmatched to any gene: 1. DNA for the CDR3: TGCGCCAGCAGCTTTAGCGGGGGATCCTACGAGCAGTACTTC. It yields the protein CASSFSGGSYEQYF.

The chain uses TRBV14 and TRBJ2-1, with 7 bases lining up with TRBD1. The germline gives CDR1 SGHDN, CDR2 FVKESK. V gave up 4 bases and J gave up 2 bases; unmatched junction bases: 2. The CDR3 runs to 14 residues. In DNA, the CDR3 is TGTGCCAGCAGCCTAGGACAGGCCTACAATGAGCAGTTCTTC. It translates to CASSLGQAYNEQFF.

The V call is TRBV6-4, the J call TRBJ2-1; 9 bases map to TRBD2. There are 15 residues in the CDR3. After removal of 4 bases from V and 2 bases from J, the junction contained 3 bases not matched to a gene. CDR1 MRHNA and CDR2 SNTAGT come from the germline V gene. DNA of the CDR3: TGTGCCAGCAGTGTTAGCGGGAGTGCCTACAATGAGCAGTTCTTC. Amino acid sequence: CASSVSGSAYNEQFF.

The genes are TRBV29-1 and TRBJ1-2, with D perhaps matching TRBD1 (6 bases). Germline CDR1 and CDR2: SQVTM and ANQGSEA. V shed 6 bases and J shed 4 bases, with 21 bases lying between them. This CDR3 has 15 residues. The CDR3 DNA is TGCAGCGTCGATCAAACAGGGACCGGGTTCTATGGCTACACCTTC. This sequence encodes CSVDQTGTGFYGYTF.

The V call is TRBV5-5, the J call TRBJ2-3; 7 nucleotides match TRBD1. The V gene end was trimmed by 0 bases and the J gene end by 6 bases; junction bases not matched to a gene: 4. This CDR3 region has 14 residues. Germline V gene data show CDR1 as SGHKS and CDR2 as YYEKEE (reference sequence). The CDR3 is CASSLDRGWDTQYF. The CDR3, as DNA: TGTGCCAGCAGCTTGGACAGGGGATGGGATACGCAGTATTTT.

V gene TRBV6-5 combines with J gene TRBJ2-7, with 8 bases fitting TRBD2. V was pared by 6 bases and J by 6 bases, with 10 bases of the junction left unmatched. Germline CDR1 and CDR2: MNHEY and SVGAGI. The CDR3 loop spans 14 amino acids. The CDR3 DNA reads as TGTGCCAGCAGGCCGGGACTAGGGATGGGCGAGCAGTACTTC. It encodes CASRPGLGMGEQYF.

The chain is built from TRBV29-1 and TRBJ1-4; D remains unclear. The V and J ends lost 6 bases and 0 bases respectively, with 11 bases between them. The CDR3 is 14 residues long. Germline V gene lookup returns CDR1 SQVTM and CDR2 ANQGSEA. CDR3 residues: CSVLERSTNEKLFF. The CDR3 DNA reads as TGCAGCGTCCTGGAGAGGTCAACTAATGAAAAACTGTTTTTT.

The chain recombines TRBV10-3 with TRBJ1-1; tentatively, D is TRBD1 (6 bases). The CDR3 is made up of 18 amino acids. With 3 bases removed from V and 0 bases from J, the gap between germline ends came to 20 bases. CDR1 is ENHRY, CDR2 SYGVKD, per germline. This CDR3 reads CAISDYRAAGFMNTEAFF. The CDR3 DNA reads as TGTGCCATCAGTGACTACAGGGCGGCCGGATTCATGAACACTGAAGCTTTCTTT.

This chain uses TRBV5-1 with TRBJ1-1; D ambiguous. V was shortened by 1 base and J by 5 bases, with 12 bases between the two germline ends. Germline loops: CDR1 SGHRS, CDR2 YFSETQ. This CDR3 is built from 14 residues. In DNA, the CDR3 is TGCGCCAGCAGCTTGTTGTCAGGAGGTACTGAAGCTTTCTTT. It encodes CASSLLSGGTEAFF.

The rearrangement joins TRBV5-5 to TRBJ2-5, with 8 bases fitting TRBD2. Germline trimming cut 5 bases from V and 4 bases from J; bases unmatched to any gene: 7. Germline V gives CDR1 SGHKS, CDR2 YYEKEE (reference sequence). The CDR3 spans 14 residues. The CDR3 is CASRGGGGRETQYF. As DNA, the CDR3 is TGTGCCAGCAGGGGGGGCGGGGGGAGAGAGACCCAGTACTTC. The full variable domain, completed using reference TRBV5-5 and TRBJ2-5, is DAGVTQSPTHLIKTRGQQVTLRCSPISGHKSVSWYQQVLGQGPQFIFQYYEKEERGRGNFPDRFSARQFPNYSSELNVNALLLGDSALYLCASRGGGGRETQYFGPGTRLLVL.

This clone was recorded only once. This chain uses TRBV10-2 with TRBJ2-2; maybe TRBD1 (6 bases). The ends were cut back, 6 bases at V and 1 base at J, with 12 bases in the middle. CDR3 length equals 15 residues. Germline V gene lookup returns CDR1 WSHSY and CDR2 SAAADI. In DNA, the CDR3 is TGCGCCAGCAGGGACAGATTAAGGAACACCGGGGAGCTGTTTTTT. Its protein is CASRDRLRNTGELFF.

The chain combines TRBV7-3 with TRBJ2-1; 11 bases are a match to TRBD2. The germline gives CDR1 SGHTA, CDR2 FQGTGA. The CDR3 runs to 15 residues. Trimming took 5 bases from V and 8 from J; bases not matched to a gene: 8. CDR3 in DNA: TGTGCCAGCAGCGCCCTCACTAGCGGGAGTGATGAGCAGTTCTTC. Protein sequence: CASSALTSGSDEQFF.

The V call is TRBV7-2, the J call TRBJ1-2, with a weak D call TRBD1 (5 bases). V lost 1 base and J lost 4, with 7 bases in between. Germline V gene data show CDR1 as SGHTA and CDR2 as FQGNSA. The CDR3 is made up of 13 amino acids. Here the CDR3 DNA reads TGTGCCAGCAGCTTAGTAGACAGCTATGGCTACACCTTC. Its protein product is CASSLVDSYGYTF. Full variable domain (rest looked up from reference TRBV7-2 and TRBJ1-2): GAGVSQSPSNKVTEKGKDVELRCDPISGHTALYWYRQSLGQGLEFLIYFQGNSAPDKSGLPSDRFSAERTGGSVSTLTIQRTQQEDSAVYLCASSLVDSYGYTFGSGTRLTVV.

The chain has TRBV15 and TRBJ2-7; no firm D call. Germline V gene lookup returns CDR1 LNHNV and CDR2 YYDKDF (reference sequence). The CDR3 sequence is 14 residues long. Trimming took off 5 bases at V and 3 bases at J, with 14 bases between the two ends. CDR3 coding DNA: TGTGCCACCAGCCCGGGTCGGAACTTCTACGAGCAGTACTTC. Amino acids: CATSPGRNFYEQYF.